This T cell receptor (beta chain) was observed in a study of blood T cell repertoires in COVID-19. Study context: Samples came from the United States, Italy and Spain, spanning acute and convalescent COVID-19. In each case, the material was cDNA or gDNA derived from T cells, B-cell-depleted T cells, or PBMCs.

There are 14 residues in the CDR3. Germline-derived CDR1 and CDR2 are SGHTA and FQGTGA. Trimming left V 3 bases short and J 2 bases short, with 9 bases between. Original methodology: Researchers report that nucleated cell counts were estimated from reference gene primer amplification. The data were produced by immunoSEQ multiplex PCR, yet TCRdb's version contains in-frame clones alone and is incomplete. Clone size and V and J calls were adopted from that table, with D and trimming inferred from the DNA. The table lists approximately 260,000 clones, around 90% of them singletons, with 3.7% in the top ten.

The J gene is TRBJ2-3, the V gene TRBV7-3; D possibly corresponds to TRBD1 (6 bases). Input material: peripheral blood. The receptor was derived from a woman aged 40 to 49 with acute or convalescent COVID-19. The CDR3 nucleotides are TGTGCCAGCAGCTTCGGACAGTTCACAGATACGCAGTATTTT. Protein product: CASSFGQFTDTQYF.